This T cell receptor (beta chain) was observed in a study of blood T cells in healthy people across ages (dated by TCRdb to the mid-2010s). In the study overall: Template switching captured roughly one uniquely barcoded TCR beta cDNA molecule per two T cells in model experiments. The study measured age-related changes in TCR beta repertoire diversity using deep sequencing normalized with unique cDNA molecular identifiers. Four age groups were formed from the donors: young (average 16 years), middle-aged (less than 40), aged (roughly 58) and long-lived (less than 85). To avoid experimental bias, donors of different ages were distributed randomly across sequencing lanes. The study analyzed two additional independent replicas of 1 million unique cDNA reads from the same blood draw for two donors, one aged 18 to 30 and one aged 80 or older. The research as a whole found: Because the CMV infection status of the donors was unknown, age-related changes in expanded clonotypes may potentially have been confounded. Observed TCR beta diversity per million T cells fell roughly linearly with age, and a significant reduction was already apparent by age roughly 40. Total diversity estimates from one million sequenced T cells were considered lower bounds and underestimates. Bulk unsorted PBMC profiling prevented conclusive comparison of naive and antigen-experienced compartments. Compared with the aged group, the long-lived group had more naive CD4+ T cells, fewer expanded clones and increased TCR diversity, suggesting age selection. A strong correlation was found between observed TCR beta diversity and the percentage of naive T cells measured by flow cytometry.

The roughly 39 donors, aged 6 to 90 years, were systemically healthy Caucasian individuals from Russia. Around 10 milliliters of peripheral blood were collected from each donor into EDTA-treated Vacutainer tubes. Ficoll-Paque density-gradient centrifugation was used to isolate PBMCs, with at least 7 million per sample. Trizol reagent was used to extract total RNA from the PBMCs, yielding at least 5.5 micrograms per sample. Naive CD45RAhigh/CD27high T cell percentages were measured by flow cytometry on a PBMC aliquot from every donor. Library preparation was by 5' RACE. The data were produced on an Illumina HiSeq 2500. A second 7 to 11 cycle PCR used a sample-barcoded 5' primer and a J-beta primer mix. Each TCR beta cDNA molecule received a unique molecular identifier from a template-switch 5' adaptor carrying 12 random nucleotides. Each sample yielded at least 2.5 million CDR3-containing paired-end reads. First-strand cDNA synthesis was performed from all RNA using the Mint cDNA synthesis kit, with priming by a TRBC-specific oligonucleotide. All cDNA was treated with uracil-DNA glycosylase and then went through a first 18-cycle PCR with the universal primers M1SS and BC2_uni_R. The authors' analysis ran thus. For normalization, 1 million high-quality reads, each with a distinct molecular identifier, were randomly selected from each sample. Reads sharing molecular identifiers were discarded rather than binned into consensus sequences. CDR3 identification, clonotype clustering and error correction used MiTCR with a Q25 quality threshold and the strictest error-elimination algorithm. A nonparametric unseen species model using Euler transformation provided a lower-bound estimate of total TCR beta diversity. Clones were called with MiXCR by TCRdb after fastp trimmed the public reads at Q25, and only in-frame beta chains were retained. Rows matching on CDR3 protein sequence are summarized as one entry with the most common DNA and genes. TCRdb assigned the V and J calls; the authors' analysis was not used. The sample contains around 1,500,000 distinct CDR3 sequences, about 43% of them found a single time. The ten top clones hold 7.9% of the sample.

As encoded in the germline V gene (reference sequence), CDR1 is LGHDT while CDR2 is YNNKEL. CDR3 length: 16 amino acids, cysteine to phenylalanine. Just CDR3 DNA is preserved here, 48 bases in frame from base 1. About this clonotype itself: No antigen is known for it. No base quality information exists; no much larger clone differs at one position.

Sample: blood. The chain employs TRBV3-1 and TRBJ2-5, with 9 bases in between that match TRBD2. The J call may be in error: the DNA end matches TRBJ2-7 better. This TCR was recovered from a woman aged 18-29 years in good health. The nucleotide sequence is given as TGTGCCAGCAGCCAAGTATCTAGCGGGGCAACCTACGAGCAGTACTTC. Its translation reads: CASSQVSSGATYEQYF.